This entry lists 28 T cell receptor beta chains sequenced from one sample in a study of cytomegalovirus exposure and HLA in healthy donors. The PCR was carried out with 60 Vbeta primers and 13 Jbeta primers. Sequencing was performed with immunoSEQ multiplex PCR; in TCRdb, only in-frame clones are kept and a portion is missing. The sample consists of about 15,000 clones, roughly 63% of them appearing once. Sequencing used PBMCs. Receptor source: a woman aged 45-65 years in good health and CMV-seropositive.

The CDR3: CAWSIEETQYF. The CDR3 bases are TGTGCCTGGAGTATAGAAGAGACCCAGTACTTC. The gene calls are TRBV30 and TRBJ2-5; D is unclear. The V gene's germline CDR1 is GTSNPN and CDR2 SVGIG (reference sequence). There are 11 residues in the CDR3. The V end lost 2 bases, the J end lost 3 bases, and 4 bases lay between the germline ends. Supplemented by reference TRBV30 and TRBJ2-5, the full variable domain reads SQTIHQWPATLVQPVGSPLSLECTVEGTSNPNLYWYRQAAGRGLQLLFYSVGIGQISSEVPQNLSASRPQDRQFILSSKKLLLSDSGFYLCAWSIEETQYFGPGTRLLVL.

The chain links TRBV10-3 to TRBJ1-4, with D hard to call. This CDR3 has 13 amino acids. Per germline, CDR1 ENHRY and CDR2 SYGVKD. V lost 0 bases, J lost 7 bases, and 6 bases lay in between. The CDR3 protein is CAISESRSEKLFF. DNA for the CDR3: TGTGCCATCAGTGAGTCCCGGTCTGAAAAACTGTTTTTT.

This rearrangement joins TRBV7-9 to TRBJ1-1; D unclear. Deletions cut 5 bases from V and 5 bases from J, with 6 bases between. The CDR3 contains 11 residues. The germline V gene encodes CDR1 SEHNR and CDR2 FQNEAQ (reference sequence). CDR3 amino acids: CASSRGTEAFF. The CDR3 nucleotides read TGTGCCAGCAGCCGCGGGACTGAAGCTTTCTTT.

The chain combines TRBV13 with TRBJ2-2; no reliable D call. Germline V gives CDR1 PRHDT, CDR2 FYEKMQ (reference sequence). V was trimmed by 4 bases and J by 5 bases, leaving 11 bases between them. The CDR3 length is 14 residues. CDR3 amino acids: CASSSPGWTGELFF. CDR3 sequence (DNA): TGTGCCAGCAGCTCTCCCGGGTGGACCGGGGAGCTGTTTTTT.

In nucleotides, the CDR3 is TGCAGCGTTAGCGGGAGTCGCGAGCAGTACTTC. It yields the protein CSVSGSREQYF. V usage is TRBV29-1 and J usage is TRBJ2-7; 8 bases match TRBD2. The germline CDR1 and CDR2 sequences are SQVTM and ANQGSEA. The CDR3 extends over 11 amino acids. The V segment lost 5 bases and the J segment 6 bases; nucleotides outside the gene matches: 3.

The table lists this clone with a few counts. CDR3 sequence reads: CASSPRGFGEKLFF. The CDR3 DNA reads TGCGCCAGCAGCCCGCGGGGGTTTGGCGAAAAACTGTTTTTT. V is TRBV5-1 and J is TRBJ1-4; TRBD1 might be the D (5 bases). CDR1 is SGHRS, CDR2 YFSETQ, per germline. V shed 4 bases and J shed 8 bases, with 15 bases lying between them. This CDR3 has 14 residues.

The V call is TRBV5-4, the J call TRBJ2-7, with D possibly TRBD2 on 6 matching bases. Germline CDR1 SGHNT, CDR2 YYREEE (reference sequence). Trimming pared 0 bases from V and 9 bases from J, leaving 13 bases between. The CDR3 sequence is 13 residues long. In DNA, the CDR3 is TGTGCCAGCAGCTTGGGGCCGGTGGGGGGGCAGTACTTC. Protein product: CASSLGPVGGQYF.

This clone was observed a handful of times. The V gene is TRBV29-1, the J gene TRBJ1-2; 7 bases are a match to TRBD1. Trimming cost V 3 bases and J 10 bases; bases outside gene matches: 5. The germline CDR1 and CDR2 sequences are SQVTM and ANQGSEA. CDR3 length: 11 amino acids. The DNA for the CDR3 is TGCAGCGTTGACCCAACAGGGGTCTACACCTTC. Amino acid sequence: CSVDPTGVYTF.

V usage is TRBV7-2 and J usage is TRBJ2-7; 9 nucleotides line up with TRBD1. The germline gives CDR1 SGHTA, CDR2 FQGNSA. The CDR3 loop spans 17 amino acids. V lost 1 base to trimming and J lost 1 base; unmatched junction nucleotides: 8. In DNA form, the CDR3 reads TGTGCCAGCAGCTTAGTGCCGGGACAGGGATATTCCTACGAGCAGTACTTC. It is translated as CASSLVPGQGYSYEQYF.

V usage is TRBV5-6 and J usage is TRBJ2-1, with D perhaps TRBD2 (6 bases). This CDR3 has 13 residues. V was cut by 4 bases and J by 4 bases, with 9 bases left in between. Germline CDR1 SGHDT, CDR2 YYEEEE. The CDR3 bases are TGTGCCAGCAGCACTAGCAGTTACAATGAGCAGTTCTTC. This translates into CASSTSSYNEQFF. Based on the CDR3 plus reference TRBV5-6 and TRBJ2-1, the full variable domain is DAGVTQSPTHLIKTRGQQVTLRCSPKSGHDTVSWYQQALGQGPQFIFQYYEEEERQRGNFPDRFSGHQFPNYSSELNVNALLLGDSALYLCASSTSSYNEQFFGPGTRLTVL.

The rearrangement joins TRBV29-1 to TRBJ1-1, with 8 nucleotides matching TRBD1. Per germline, CDR1 SQVTM and CDR2 ANQGSEA. Unmatched junction bases numbered 5, after V lost 7 bases and J lost 4 bases. The CDR3 is made up of 12 amino acids. The CDR3 protein is CSGGQGSTEAFF. CDR3 coding DNA: TGCAGCGGTGGACAGGGTTCCACTGAAGCTTTCTTT.

The chain carries TRBV6-5 and TRBJ2-7; TRBD2 matches at 7 bases. Germline V gene lookup returns CDR1 MNHEY and CDR2 SVGAGI. V lost 2 bases and J lost 3; bases outside the gene matches: 4. This CDR3 has 14 amino acids. CDR3 coding DNA: TGTGCCAGCAGTTACCGAGGGGACTACTACGAGCAGTACTTC. It encodes CASSYRGDYYEQYF.

The chain carries TRBV4-3 and TRBJ2-1; TRBD2 aligns across 7 bases. J lost 2 bases, V lost 1 base, and 2 bases had no gene match. CDR1 and CDR2 from the germline V gene are LGHNA and YSLEER. The CDR3 loop spans 15 amino acids. CDR3 bases: TGCGCCAGCAGCCAAGGTGGGACTACCTACAATGAGCAGTTCTTC. As protein: CASSQGGTTYNEQFF.

The rearrangement links TRBV6-5 to TRBJ2-3; TRBD2 matches at 8 bases. This CDR3 has 15 residues. Germline CDR1 is MNHEY and CDR2 is SVGAGI. Trimming at V came to 0 bases and at J to 4 bases, leaving 3 bases not matched to a gene. The CDR3 sequence: CASSYSGGRPDTQYF. The CDR3 bases are TGTGCCAGCAGTTACTCAGGCGGGAGGCCAGATACGCAGTATTTT.

This clone was seen a single time. V is TRBV14 and J is TRBJ2-3; 13 bases align to TRBD2. The junction had 6 bases not matched to a gene; V was cut back by 1 base and J by 8 bases. The CDR3 sequence is 16 residues long. Germline CDR1 SGHDN, CDR2 FVKESK. CDR3 amino acids: CASSQARTSGSGTQYF. In nucleotides, the CDR3 is TGTGCCAGCAGCCAAGCCCGGACTAGCGGGAGCGGTACGCAGTATTTT.

The V and J genes are TRBV28 and TRBJ1-1; D gene ambiguous. The CDR3 extends over 13 amino acids. V was trimmed by 6 bases and J by 11 bases, leaving 19 bases between them. Germline assignment: CDR1 MDHEN and CDR2 SYDVKM. CDR3 DNA: TGTGCCAGCAGCATCCTTAACCCACACGTGGCTTTCTTT. This translates into CASSILNPHVAFF. The whole variable domain, remainder taken from reference TRBV28 and TRBJ1-1, is DVKVTQSSRYLVKRTGEKVFLECVQDMDHENMFWYRQDPGLGLRLIYFSYDVKMKEKGDIPEGYSVSREKKERFSLILESASTNQTSMYLCASSILNPHVAFFGQGTRLTVV.

The chain carries TRBV29-1 and TRBJ2-7; D uncertain. CDR1 is SQVTM and CDR2 is ANQGSEA in the germline V gene. V lost 4 bases and J 2 bases, leaving 6 bases between the germline ends. There are 11 residues in the CDR3. CDR3 protein: CSVVQTYEQYF. The CDR3 DNA follows: TGCAGCGTTGTACAGACCTACGAGCAGTACTTC.

The rearrangement joins TRBV27 to TRBJ1-2; D call uncertain. The V gene lost 5 bases and the J gene lost 8 bases, with 12 bases spanning the gap. The CDR3 is 12 residues long. Germline CDR1 MNHEY, CDR2 SMNVEV (reference sequence). CDR3 sequence (DNA): TGTGCCAGCAGTCCGGGGTATAACGGCTACACCTTC. It codes for CASSPGYNGYTF.

CDR3: CASSQDPRVGEKLFF. CDR3 in DNA: TGCGCCAGCAGCCAAGATCCCAGGGTGGGGGAAAAACTGTTTTTT. The rearrangement links TRBV4-3 to TRBJ1-4; D perhaps matches TRBD1 (5 bases). Germline V gene sequence: CDR1 LGHNA, CDR2 YSLEER. This CDR3 comprises 15 residues. Trimming took off 0 bases at V and 8 bases at J, with 13 bases between the two ends.

This clone was detected a few times. This rearrangement joins TRBV7-6 to TRBJ1-4; D is perhaps TRBD1 (5 bases). Germline lookup yields CDR1 SGHVS and CDR2 FNYEAQ. The CDR3 sequence is 13 residues long. V was clipped by 5 bases and J by 10 bases, with 14 bases between them. CDR3 amino acids: CASSPFREGKLFF. For the CDR3, the DNA is TGTGCCAGCAGCCCGTTCAGGGAAGGAAAACTGTTTTTT.

The chain employs TRBV23-1 and TRBJ1-2; D uncertain. TRBV23-1 is filed as an ORF, its function uncertain. This CDR3 has 12 amino acids. Trimming stripped 2 bases from V and 8 bases from J, with 9 bases between. CDR3 DNA: TGCGCCAGCAGTCAAGAAATTCAGGGCTACACCTTC. Its translation: CASSQEIQGYTF.

The table lists this clone with a few counts. The chain couples TRBV10-1 to TRBJ2-5; 9 bases are a match to TRBD1. The germline V gene has CDR1 WNHNN and CDR2 SYGVQD (reference sequence). With V trimmed by 0 bases and J by 7 bases, 6 bases remained unmatched. The CDR3 is 15 residues long. The CDR3 DNA reads TGCGCCAGCAGTGAGTCTTACAGGGGGCCGGGGACCCAGTACTTC. It encodes CASSESYRGPGTQYF.

The rearrangement joins TRBV20-1 to TRBJ2-7; tentative D call: TRBD1 (5 bases). Trimming stripped 6 bases from V and 4 bases from J, with 10 bases between. The CDR3 runs 11 residues. The V gene's germline CDR1 is DFQATT and CDR2 SNEGSKA (reference sequence). The CDR3 spells CSALDSYEQYF. Written as DNA, the CDR3 is TGCAGTGCCCTCGACAGTTACGAGCAGTACTTC.

This clone was detected once. This chain uses TRBV19 with TRBJ2-1; the D gene is possibly TRBD1 (5 bases). V was trimmed by 9 bases and J by 10 bases, leaving 16 bases between them. The CDR3 totals 12 residues. Germline CDR1 and CDR2: LNHDA and SQIVND (reference sequence). In DNA, the CDR3 is TGTGCCAGCAAGGGGCGACTTGGGGAGCAGTTCTTC. This sequence encodes CASKGRLGEQFF.

This clone was seen a few times. The rearrangement links TRBV28 to TRBJ2-7, with TRBD2 as a possible D gene (6 bases). This CDR3 is 14 amino acids long. V was cut by 3 bases and J by 2 bases, with 11 bases left in between. Germline CDR1 reads MDHEN; CDR2 reads SYDVKM. This CDR3 is CASSLAGPPYEQYF. The DNA for the CDR3 is TGTGCCAGCAGTTTGGCGGGACCCCCCTACGAGCAGTACTTC.

The genes are TRBV5-4 and TRBJ1-1, with D tentatively TRBD1 (5 bases). Germline V gene lookup returns CDR1 SGHNT and CDR2 YYREEE (reference sequence). Trimming removed 2 bases at V and 3 bases at J, with 11 bases between. The CDR3 runs 14 residues. The CDR3 region is CASSLQARDTEAFF. CDR3 bases: TGTGCCAGCAGCTTACAGGCTCGAGACACTGAAGCTTTCTTT.

In nucleotides, the CDR3 is TGCAGCGTTGAGGGACAGGGAGGAAACACCATATATTTT. Translation gives CSVEGQGGNTIYF. The chain is built from TRBV29-1 and TRBJ1-3; 9 bases match TRBD1. This CDR3 has 13 residues. V shed 3 bases and J 4 bases; nucleotides not matched to a gene: 1. The V gene's germline CDR1 is SQVTM and CDR2 ANQGSEA.

The V gene is TRBV30, the J gene TRBJ2-2, with D possibly being TRBD1 (5 bases). Trimming took 4 bases from V and 7 from J, leaving 10 bases between them. The length of the CDR3 is 12 residues. The germline CDR1 and CDR2 sequences are GTSNPN and SVGIG (reference sequence). The CDR3 spells CAWTGQGGELFF. The CDR3 DNA reads as TGTGCCTGGACAGGGCAGGGCGGGGAGCTGTTTTTT. The full variable domain, completed using reference TRBV30 and TRBJ2-2, is SQTIHQWPATLVQPVGSPLSLECTVEGTSNPNLYWYRQAAGRGLQLLFYSVGIGQISSEVPQNLSASRPQDRQFILSSKKLLLSDSGFYLCAWTGQGGELFFGEGSRLTVL.